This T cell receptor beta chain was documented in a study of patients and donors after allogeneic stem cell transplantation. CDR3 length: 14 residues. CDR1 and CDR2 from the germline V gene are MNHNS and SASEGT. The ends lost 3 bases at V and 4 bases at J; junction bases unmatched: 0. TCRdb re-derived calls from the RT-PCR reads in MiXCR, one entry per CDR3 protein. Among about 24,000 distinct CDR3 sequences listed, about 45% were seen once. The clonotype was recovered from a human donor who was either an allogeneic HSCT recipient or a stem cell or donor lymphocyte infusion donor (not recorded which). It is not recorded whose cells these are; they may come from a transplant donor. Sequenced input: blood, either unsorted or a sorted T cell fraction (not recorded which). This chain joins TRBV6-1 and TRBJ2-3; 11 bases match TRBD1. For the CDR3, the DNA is TGTGCCAGCAGTGAGGGACAGGGGGCAGATACGCAGTATTTT. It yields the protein CASSEGQGADTQYF.